This T cell receptor (beta chain) was sequenced for a study of immune cell composition in non-small cell lung cancer. V lost 5 bases and J 3 bases, leaving 14 bases between the germline ends. Germline V gene data show CDR1 as MNHEY and CDR2 as SVGAGI. The length of the CDR3 is 14 residues. DNA was extracted from unsorted cell suspensions stored frozen. This clone appeared a single time. Clones were read by immunoSEQ multiplex PCR, and TCRdb kept only the in-frame ones, dropping some. The repertoire holds about 11,000 clones, with roughly 60% as singletons. The gene calls are TRBV6-5 and TRBJ2-7, with a tentative D call TRBD2 (7 bases). The receptor's source is a human donor with non-small cell lung cancer. Sequencing input: lung tumor tissue. The CDR3 loop reads CASSLRGGFYEQYF. CDR3 sequence (DNA): TGTGCCAGCAGTCTCAGGGGAGGGTTCTACGAGCAGTACTTC.